The clone carrying this T cell receptor beta chain occurred a few times. The antigen is not known. The sample is drawn from a study of blood T cells in healthy people across ages. Study-wide findings and caveats: Fewer expanded clones and more diversity marked long-lived versus aged donors. Leaving the PBMCs unsorted stopped any conclusive comparison of naive versus antigen-experienced cells. For the donors, CMV status was unknown and possibly confounded expanded clonotype changes.

There are 14 residues in the CDR3. Germline V gene data show CDR1 as MGHRA and CDR2 as YSYEKL. The V and J ends lost 0 bases and 12 bases respectively, with 14 bases between them. PCR was performed a second time for roughly 7 to 12 cycles using a sample-barcoded 5' primer and a J-beta primer mix. The template-switch adaptor, which had 12 random nucleotides, put a tag on each cDNA molecule. In TCRdb, the 5' RACE reads were re-called with MiXCR into one record per CDR3 protein. This sample has about 730,000 distinct CDR3 sequences, with about 42% found just once. This sequence was found in a woman aged 55-70 years in good health. The chain uses TRBV4-1 and TRBJ1-4; D unresolved. Sequencing used blood. CDR3 region: CASSQDSPNRQLFF. CDR3 sequence (DNA): TGCGCCAGCAGCCAAGATAGCCCAAATCGTCAACTGTTTTTT.